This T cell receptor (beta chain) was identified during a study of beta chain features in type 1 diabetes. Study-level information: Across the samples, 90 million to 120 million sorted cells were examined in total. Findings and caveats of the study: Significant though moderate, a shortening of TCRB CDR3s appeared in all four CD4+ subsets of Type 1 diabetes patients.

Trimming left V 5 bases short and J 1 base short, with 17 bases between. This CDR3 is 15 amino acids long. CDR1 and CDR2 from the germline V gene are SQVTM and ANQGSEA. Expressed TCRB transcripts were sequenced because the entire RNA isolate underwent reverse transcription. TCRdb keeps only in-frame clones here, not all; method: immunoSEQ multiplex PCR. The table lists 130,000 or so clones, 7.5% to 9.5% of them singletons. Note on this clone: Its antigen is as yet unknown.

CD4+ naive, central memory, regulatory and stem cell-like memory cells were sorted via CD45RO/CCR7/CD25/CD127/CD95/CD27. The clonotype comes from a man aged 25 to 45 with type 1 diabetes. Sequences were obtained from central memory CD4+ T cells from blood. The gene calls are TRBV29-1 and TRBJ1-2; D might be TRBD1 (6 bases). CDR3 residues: CSVSEGGRINYGYTF. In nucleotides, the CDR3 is TGCAGCGTTTCAGAGGGGGGGCGGATTAACTATGGCTACACCTTC.